This T cell receptor (beta chain) was recorded in a study of monozygotic twins with inflammatory bowel disease. With about 17 and 10 cycles respectively, two nested PCRs were carried out on TCRalpha and TCRbeta cDNA. TCRdb reanalyzed the 5' RACE reads and collapses them to one entry per CDR3 protein, without DNA. The sample includes some 450,000 distinct CDR3 sequences. Staff drew a roughly 2.5 ml blood sample from each donor. This sequence originates from a human donor with ulcerative colitis or Crohn's disease, or a healthy co-twin of an affected twin (not recorded which). Sequenced input: blood.

The CDR3 sequence is CASSLMTGRGHNEQFF. This chain links TRBV7-2 with TRBJ2-1; checking the TCRdb D call of TRBD1 is not possible without DNA. The CDR3 sequence is 16 residues long. In germline, CDR1 is SGHTA, CDR2 FQGNSA. The whole variable domain, remainder taken from reference TRBV7-2 and TRBJ2-1, is GAGVSQSPSNKVTEKGKDVELRCDPISGHTALYWYRQSLGQGLEFLIYFQGNSAPDKSGLPSDRFSAERTGGSVSTLTIQRTQQEDSAVYLCASSLMTGRGHNEQFFGPGTRLTVL.